Below are 21 T cell receptor beta chains sequenced from a single sample in a study of blood T cell repertoires in COVID-19. Generated by immunoSEQ multiplex PCR, the TCRdb table keeps only in-frame clones and is missing some. The sample consists of about 170,000 clones, approximately 81% of them appearing once. The sequenced material came from peripheral blood. These receptors were collected from a human donor with acute or convalescent COVID-19. The donor label of this sample is uncertain.

This sequence joins TRBV30 and TRBJ2-3, with TRBD2 matching 9 bases. Germline loops: CDR1 GTSNPN, CDR2 SVGIG (reference sequence). J was trimmed by 4 bases and V by 2 bases; bases with no gene match: 7. The length of the CDR3 is 15 residues. The CDR3 sequence is CAWSIAGAGADTQYF. Written as DNA, the CDR3 is TGTGCCTGGAGTATAGCGGGGGCCGGGGCAGATACGCAGTATTTT.

This clone was found once. The chain has TRBV2 and TRBJ2-3; TRBD2 aligns across 8 bases. V gave up 7 bases and J gave up 4 bases; unmatched junction bases: 16. The CDR3 contains 17 residues. Per germline, CDR1 SNHLY and CDR2 FYNNEI. DNA for the CDR3: TGTGCCAGCACCGTTGAGGCGTTTCCCGGGGGGGCAGATACGCAGTATTTT. Translated: CASTVEAFPGGADTQYF.

This chain connects TRBV15 to TRBJ1-2; D ambiguous. The CDR3 totals 13 residues. In germline, CDR1 is LNHNV, CDR2 YYDKDF (reference sequence). Trimming left V 0 bases short and J 6 bases short, with 8 bases between. The CDR3: CATSREGDNGYTF. The CDR3 region has the DNA TGTGCCACCAGCAGAGAGGGTGACAATGGCTACACCTTC.

The V gene is TRBV3-1 (or the pseudogene TRBV3-2), the J gene TRBJ2-3; 10 bases fit TRBD2. V lost 3 bases and J lost 0; bases outside the gene matches: 3. The CDR3 covers 16 residues. Germline values: CDR1 LGHDT, CDR2 YNNKEL (reference sequence). The CDR3 loop is CASSQQRGGSTDTQYF. CDR3 nucleotide sequence: TGTGCCAGCAGCCAGCAGCGGGGGGGTAGCACAGATACGCAGTATTTT.

The V call is TRBV21-1, the J call TRBJ1-1; the D segment call TRBD1 is taken from the table without a DNA check. TRBV21-1 is classified as a pseudogene. This CDR3 is built from 13 residues. The CDR3 loop reads CASSSDRNTEAFF. CDR3 nucleotide sequence: TGTGCCAGCAGCTCCGACAGAAACACTGAAGCTTTCTTT.

The V gene is TRBV7-2, the J gene TRBJ2-7, with D unclear. Germline V lookup: CDR1 SGHTA, CDR2 FQGNSA. This CDR3 spans 15 amino acids. The V and J ends lost 5 bases and 2 bases respectively, with 16 bases between them. The CDR3 is CASSPTLGKTYEQYF. CDR3 nucleotide sequence: TGTGCCAGCAGCCCAACCCTGGGCAAGACCTACGAGCAGTACTTC.

The rearrangement joins TRBV9 to TRBJ1-3; D uncertain. Trimming took 2 bases from V and 0 from J, leaving 9 bases between them. Germline CDR1 reads SGDLS; CDR2 reads YYNGEE. The CDR3 has 15 residues. DNA for the CDR3: TGTGCCAGCAGCGTCGAACTTCTCTCTGGAAACACCATATATTTT. It translates to CASSVELLSGNTIYF.

V and J are TRBV2 and TRBJ1-5; D possibly corresponds to TRBD1 (5 bases). V was cut by 8 bases and J by 4 bases, with 15 bases left in between. The CDR3 length is 14 residues. Germline V gives CDR1 SNHLY, CDR2 FYNNEI. The CDR3 DNA reads TGTGCCAGCGGGGGGAGGGTACTTAATCAGCCCCAGCATTTT. Its protein is CASGGRVLNQPQHF. The full variable domain, completed using reference TRBV2 and TRBJ1-5, is EPEVTQTPSHQVTQMGQEVILRCVPISNHLYFYWYRQILGQKVEFLVSFYNNEISEKSEIFDDQFSVERPDGSNFTLKIRSTKLEDSAMYFCASGGRVLNQPQHFGDGTRLSIL.

This chain joins TRBV11-2 and TRBJ2-7; perhaps TRBD2 as D (5 bases). Germline loops: CDR1 SGHAT, CDR2 FQNNGV. Trimming stripped 3 bases from V and 3 bases from J, with 12 bases between. This CDR3 has 14 residues. In DNA form, the CDR3 reads TGTGCCAGCAGCTTTTCCTATACTAGCTACGAGCAGTACTTC. Encoded protein: CASSFSYTSYEQYF.

The chain is built from TRBV29-1 and TRBJ1-1, with TRBD1 as a possible D gene (6 bases). The V gene lost 5 bases and the J gene lost 4 bases, with 8 bases spanning the gap. The CDR3 consists of 11 residues. Looked up from germline, CDR1 is SQVTM and CDR2 is ANQGSEA. The CDR3 region is CSVSRGTEAFF. In DNA form, the CDR3 reads TGCAGCGTTTCCAGGGGCACTGAAGCTTTCTTT.

The rearrangement links TRBV14 to TRBJ2-1, with 8 bases aligning to TRBD2. The CDR3 consists of 15 residues. Germline V gene sequence: CDR1 SGHDN, CDR2 FVKESK. Trimming at V came to 4 bases and at J to 1 base, leaving 3 bases not matched to a gene. The DNA for the CDR3 is TGTGCCAGCAGCCCGGGGGGGCAATCCTACAATGAGCAGTTCTTC. Translated: CASSPGGQSYNEQFF.

This clone turned up a few times. This chain links TRBV18 with TRBJ1-2; 9 nucleotides agree with TRBD1. Losses at the gene ends were 6 bases for V and 4 bases for J; bases not matched to a gene: 3. Germline CDR1 and CDR2: KGHSH and LQKENI. The CDR3 is 13 residues long. The CDR3 is CASSPDRGYGYTF. CDR3 nucleotides: TGTGCCAGCTCCCCGGACAGGGGCTATGGCTACACCTTC.

This clone appeared once. The chain combines TRBV5-6 with TRBJ2-5; TRBD2 matches 12 bases. In germline, CDR1 is SGHDT, CDR2 YYEEEE. CDR3 size: 15 residues. V shed 3 bases and J 4 bases; nucleotides not matched to a gene: 4. The chain's CDR3 is CASSSRTSGAETQYF. Here the CDR3 DNA reads TGTGCCAGCAGCTCACGGACTAGCGGGGCAGAGACCCAGTACTTC.

V is TRBV3-1 (or the pseudogene TRBV3-2) and J is TRBJ2-3, with 8 nucleotides matching TRBD2. Germline V gene data show CDR1 as LGHDT and CDR2 as YNNKEL (reference sequence). The CDR3 extends over 15 amino acids. The junction had 7 bases not matched to a gene; V was cut back by 5 bases and J by 3 bases. This CDR3 reads CASSKKRGLTDTQYF. The CDR3 coding sequence is TGTGCCAGCAGCAAAAAGCGGGGGCTGACAGATACGCAGTATTTT.

This clone was counted only a few times. The V and J genes are TRBV6-2 or TRBV6-3 and TRBJ2-7, with D perhaps matching TRBD2 (5 bases). Trimming left V 4 bases short and J 3 bases short, with 13 bases between. The CDR3 runs to 14 residues. Germline CDR1 and CDR2: MNHEY and SVGEGT. The CDR3 loop is CASSWWTRYYEQYF. CDR3 coding DNA: TGTGCCAGCAGTTGGTGGACTCGGTACTACGAGCAGTACTTC.

This rearrangement joins TRBV5-1 to TRBJ2-3; D is perhaps TRBD2 (7 bases). Looked up from germline, CDR1 is SGHRS and CDR2 is YFSETQ. This CDR3 has 16 amino acids. V was clipped by 4 bases and J by 4 bases, with 19 bases between them. The CDR3 region is CASSPGTFGGADTQYF. CDR3 bases: TGCGCCAGCAGCCCCGGGACATTTGGGGGGGCAGATACGCAGTATTTT.

The chain joins TRBV2 to TRBJ2-1; possible D gene TRBD1, 6 bases. The CDR3 totals 13 residues. The V gene lost 2 bases and the J gene lost 4 bases, with 6 bases spanning the gap. Germline V gene lookup returns CDR1 SNHLY and CDR2 FYNNEI. The CDR3 spells CASSETGYNEQFF. CDR3 sequence (DNA): TGTGCCAGCAGTGAAACAGGGTACAATGAGCAGTTCTTC.

This chain connects TRBV11-3 to TRBJ1-2; D is ambiguous. Deletions cut 5 bases from V and 8 bases from J, with 18 bases between. The CDR3 length is 14 residues. The V gene's germline CDR1 is SGHNT and CDR2 YENEEA. CDR3 protein: CASSPGRSGRGYTF. CDR3 in DNA: TGTGCCAGCAGCCCCGGGAGGTCCGGCCGAGGCTACACCTTC.

This clone was observed once. The V gene is TRBV4-2, the J gene TRBJ1-1; maybe TRBD1 (5 bases). Germline CDR1 is LGHNA and CDR2 is YNFKEQ. V lost 4 bases and J lost 2, with 17 bases in between. The CDR3 consists of 16 residues. The CDR3 DNA sequence: TGTGCCAGCAGCCCGGCGGGGGGAGACGAAAACACTGAAGCTTTCTTT. It specifies CASSPAGGDENTEAFF.

V gene TRBV9 combines with J gene TRBJ2-1; 9 positions match TRBD2. The V gene end was trimmed by 4 bases and the J gene end by 3 bases; junction bases not matched to a gene: 5. CDR1 is SGDLS and CDR2 is YYNGEE in the germline V gene. CDR3 size: 15 residues. The CDR3 bases are TGTGCCAGCAGCACCGGGACTAGCCTCTACAATGAGCAGTTCTTC. It translates to CASSTGTSLYNEQFF.

The chain links TRBV3-1 (or the pseudogene TRBV3-2) to TRBJ1-3, with D unclear. Germline V gene sequence: CDR1 LGHDT, CDR2 YNNKEL (reference sequence). Trimming left V 4 bases short and J 0 bases short, with 13 bases between. The CDR3 is 16 residues long. In DNA, the CDR3 is TGTGCCAGCAGCCTTCCCGGACTATTCTCTGGAAACACCATATATTTT. This gives the protein CASSLPGLFSGNTIYF.